Presented here are 11 T cell receptor beta chains from one specimen sequenced in a study of T cell clonality in common variable immunodeficiency (dated by TCRdb to between 2014 and 2016). Library preparation used the immunoSEQ multiplex PCR assay. The table was pulled from immuneACCESS by TCRdb, which kept in-frame rearrangements only. Such tables lose some clones; where checked, under half of the loss comes from unresolved V genes, and the rest has no known cause. For this sample, 40,000 to 60,000 clones appear and none is a singleton. About 1.8% of the sample belongs to the ten largest clones. Sequencing was performed on peripheral blood mononuclear cells. These receptors originate from a person aged 18-70 years in good health.

This clone has only a few counts. The read ends 3 residues shy of where the CDR3 ends; the end is completed using the germline J gene. The chain recombines TRBV7-6 with TRBJ2-2, with 9 bases fitting TRBD1. The CDR3 sequence is 16 residues long. Germline assignment: CDR1 SGHVS and CDR2 FNYEAQ. The CDR3 protein is CASSFTTGGGGSPLFF. The CDR3 DNA, read in part, is TGTGCCAGCAGCTTCACGACAGGGGGGGGTGGGTCACCG.

This clone was recorded many times. The read terminates 3 residues ahead of where the CDR3 ends, so the germline J gene completes it. The chain employs TRBV6-2 or TRBV6-3 and TRBJ2-7; perhaps TRBD1 as D (5 bases). The CDR3 sequence is 17 residues long. V lost 6 bases and J lost 2, with 23 bases in between. Germline CDR1 MNHEY, CDR2 SVGEGT. CDR3 DNA, as far as it was read: TGTGCCAGCAGCCGGCCCCTAGTTGGGCAGGGAACCTACGAG. It specifies CASSRPLVGQGTYE. The CDR3 in full is CASSRPLVGQGTYEQYF.

There are many counts of this clone. The CDR3 end is not reached by the read, which stops 3 residues before it; the germline J gene fills it in. This chain uses TRBV7-2 with TRBJ2-2, with TRBD2 matching over 7 bases. CDR3 length equals 15 residues. Germline CDR1 and CDR2: SGHTA and FQGNSA. After removal of 3 bases from V and 3 bases from J, the junction contained 4 bases not matched to a gene. CDR3 bases read: TGTGCCAGCAGCTTTGCGAGCGGGGACACCGGGGAG. It translates to CASSFASGDTGE. The whole CDR3 region reads CASSFASGDTGELFF.

This clone showed up just a few times. This chain's CDR3 is CASSGGTDLYEQYF. Incomplete CDR3 DNA: TGTGCCAGCAGCGGGGGGACGGACCTCTACGAG. The chain recombines TRBV7-9 with TRBJ2-7; D may be TRBD2 (6 bases). The read stops 3 residues short of the end of the CDR3; the missing end is completed from the germline J gene. The V gene's germline CDR1 is SEHNR and CDR2 FQNEAQ (reference sequence). The CDR3 length is 14 residues. With 5 bases removed from V and 3 bases from J, the gap between germline ends came to 14 bases.

This clone has ten or more counts. The CDR3 end is not reached by the read, which stops 3 residues before it; the germline J gene fills it in. This chain uses TRBV7-6 with TRBJ2-2, with D maybe TRBD1 (6 bases). CDR3 length: 15 amino acids. Per germline, CDR1 SGHVS and CDR2 FNYEAQ. Trimming left V 5 bases short and J 6 bases short, with 16 bases between. CDR3 residues: CASSHTGLLAGELFF. CDR3 bases read: TGTGCCAGCAGCCATACAGGGTTACTCGCCGGGGAG.

The sample holds a few counts of this clone. CDR3 sequence reads: CASSLDGDIGEKLFF. The CDR3 DNA, read in part, is TGTGCCAGCAGCTTAGACGGGGACATAGGAGAAAAG. The chain recombines TRBV7-9 with TRBJ2-2; tentative D call: TRBD1 (6 bases). Coverage ceases 3 residues before the CDR3 finishes, and the germline J gene fills in the end. The CDR3 runs 15 residues. The germline gives CDR1 SEHNR, CDR2 FQNEAQ (reference sequence).

This clone occurred a few times. The read ends 3 residues before the CDR3 terminus; that terminus is restored from the germline J gene. The V gene is TRBV5-5, the J gene TRBJ2-5; 8 bases match TRBD2. The CDR3 consists of 14 residues. Trimming removed 2 bases from V and 4 bases from J; junction bases left unmatched: 4. CDR1 SGHKS and CDR2 YYEKEE come from the germline V gene (reference sequence). This chain's CDR3 is CASSLIGRGETQYF. Incomplete CDR3 DNA: TGTGCCAGCAGCTTAATCGGGAGGGGAGAGACC.

Many counts were recorded for this clone. The CDR3 sequence: CASTPTSGVTDTQYF. The part of the CDR3 DNA that was read is TGTGCCAGCACCCCGACTAGCGGGGTTACAGATACG. The chain employs TRBV2 and TRBJ2-3, with TRBD2 matching over 11 bases. Sequencing ends 3 residues short of the CDR3 end; the germline J gene provides the rest. J gave up 3 bases and V 7 bases, and 6 bases lay outside the gene matches. Germline V lookup: CDR1 SNHLY, CDR2 FYNNEI. The CDR3 is 15 residues long.

In this sample, this clone turned up many times. The read terminates 3 residues before the CDR3 end, so the remaining end is supplied by the germline J gene. The genes are TRBV5-1 and TRBJ2-2, with 9 bases that match TRBD1. This CDR3 has 16 amino acids. V trimming: 4 bases; J trimming: 3 bases; junction bases outside the gene matches: 7. Germline CDR1 and CDR2: SGHRS and YFSETQ. The CDR3 DNA, read in part, is TGCGCCAGCAGCCACAAACAGGGGGCGCACACCGGGGAG. Protein sequence: CASSHKQGAHTGE. The CDR3 reads in full as CASSHKQGAHTGELFF.

On this clone itself: The sequence runs out 3 residues before the end of the CDR3; the remainder is reconstructed from the germline J gene. The sample carries other DNA sequences with the same CDR3. This chain links TRBV7-6 with TRBJ1-3; D unclear. Between the trimmed V and J ends, which lost 5 bases and 0 bases, there was a span of 14 bases. CDR3 length equals 16 residues. The germline gives CDR1 SGHVS, CDR2 FNYEAQ. The covered CDR3 bases are TGTGCCAGCAGCCGCCCTTCAGGTCGCTCTGGAAACACC. It specifies CASSRPSGRSGNT. From start to end, the CDR3 is CASSRPSGRSGNTIYF.

Many counts were recorded for this clone. The observed sequence ends 3 residues before the CDR3 terminus, with the missing tail filled in from the germline J gene. The chain is built from TRBV2 and TRBJ2-5; D perhaps matches TRBD1 (6 bases). Looked up from germline, CDR1 is SNHLY and CDR2 is FYNNEI. This CDR3 is 14 amino acids long. Trimming removed 6 bases from V and 7 bases from J, with 18 bases in between. CDR3 DNA (partial): TGTGCCAGCAGGGGGCCAGGGGCCCCGGGGACC. It yields the protein CASRGPGAPGT. The whole CDR3 is CASRGPGAPGTQYF.